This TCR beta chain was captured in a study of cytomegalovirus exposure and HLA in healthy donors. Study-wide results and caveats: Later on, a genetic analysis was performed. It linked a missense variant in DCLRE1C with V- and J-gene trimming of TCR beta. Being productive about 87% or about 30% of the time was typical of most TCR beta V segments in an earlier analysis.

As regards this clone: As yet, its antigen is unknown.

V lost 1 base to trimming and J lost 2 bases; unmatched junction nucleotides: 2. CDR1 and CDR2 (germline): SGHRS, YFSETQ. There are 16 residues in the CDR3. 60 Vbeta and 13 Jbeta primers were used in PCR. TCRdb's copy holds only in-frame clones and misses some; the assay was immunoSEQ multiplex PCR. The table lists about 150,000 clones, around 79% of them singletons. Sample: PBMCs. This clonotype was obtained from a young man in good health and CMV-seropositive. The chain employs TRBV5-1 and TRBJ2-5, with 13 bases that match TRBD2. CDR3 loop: CASSLRTSGGQETQYF. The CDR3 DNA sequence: TGCGCCAGCAGCTTGAGGACTAGCGGGGGACAAGAGACCCAGTACTTC.